This TCR beta chain was captured by sequencing in a study of monozygotic twins with cystic fibrosis. The overall study: With roughly 16 PCR cycles, barcoded libraries came from roughly 3 micrograms of fragmented DNA.

In the case of this clone: Its antigen is as yet unknown.

CDR1 is SGHTA, CDR2 FQGNSA, per germline. This CDR3 contains 17 residues. V lost 0 bases and J lost 7; bases outside the gene matches: 10. Only in-frame clones appear in the TCRdb table, and some are missing; sequencing was by immunoSEQ multiplex PCR. The table includes some 10,000 clones, 98% to 99% detected once. Findings and limits, study-wide: Monozygotic CF twins shared more identical nucleotide clonotypes than unrelated patients. J usage was most co-twin-similar in 8 of 16 pairs, V in 13. The repertoire was suggested to be naive-dominated, clonality median around 0.0093.

The V and J genes are TRBV7-2 and TRBJ1-4; 8 nucleotides agree with TRBD1. Source material: blood. The clonotype was recovered from a girl aged 2-10 years with cystic fibrosis. The DNA of the CDR3 is TGTGCCAGCAGCTTAGCGCTCCCAGGGGGCAGGTTTGAAAAACTGTTTTTT. Translation gives CASSLALPGGRFEKLFF.